This TCR beta chain was captured in a study of T cells expressing NK-cell markers. TCRdb reworked the 5' RACE reads into one entry per CDR3 protein, no DNA. The sample holds about 460,000 distinct CDR3 sequences. Germline V lookup: CDR1 KGHDR, CDR2 SFDVKD. The CDR3 covers 16 residues. The chain carries TRBV24-1 and TRBJ2-1; TCRdb's D call of TRBD2 is untestable without DNA. The sample was blood T cells: a sorted CD56 or NKG2C T cell subset, CD4+ or CD8+ T cells, or bulk PBMC T cells (not recorded which). This receptor was taken from a woman aged 45 to 65 in good health. Here the CDR3 reads CATSDYGTSGRGEQFF.